This T cell receptor (beta chain) was found in a study of blood T cell repertoires in COVID-19. Study-level information: Researchers got acute and convalescent COVID-19 samples from the United States, Italy and Spain. T cells, B-cell-depleted T cells, or PBMCs provided the cDNA or gDNA that served as material.

Deletions cut 4 bases from V and 1 base from J, with 19 bases between. From germline, CDR1 is SEHNR and CDR2 FQNEAQ (reference sequence). The CDR3 has 17 amino acids. As processed by the authors: Amplifying reference gene primers gave estimates of nucleated cell counts. This table comes from immunoSEQ multiplex PCR, and its TCRdb copy is limited to in-frame clones, with some not included. V, J and clone size are taken as reported in that table, and D and trimming were inferred from the DNA itself. The sample has 130,000 or so clones, 84% seen once. The sample comprised peripheral blood. The rearrangement joins TRBV7-9 to TRBJ1-1; TRBD1 is a possible D gene (6 bases). The TCR comes from a woman in her fifties or sixties with acute or convalescent COVID-19. The CDR3 region has the DNA TGTGCCAGCAGCTCCGGTTCCGGGGAAGGGGGGAACACTGAAGCTTTCTTT. It yields the protein CASSSGSGEGGNTEAFF.